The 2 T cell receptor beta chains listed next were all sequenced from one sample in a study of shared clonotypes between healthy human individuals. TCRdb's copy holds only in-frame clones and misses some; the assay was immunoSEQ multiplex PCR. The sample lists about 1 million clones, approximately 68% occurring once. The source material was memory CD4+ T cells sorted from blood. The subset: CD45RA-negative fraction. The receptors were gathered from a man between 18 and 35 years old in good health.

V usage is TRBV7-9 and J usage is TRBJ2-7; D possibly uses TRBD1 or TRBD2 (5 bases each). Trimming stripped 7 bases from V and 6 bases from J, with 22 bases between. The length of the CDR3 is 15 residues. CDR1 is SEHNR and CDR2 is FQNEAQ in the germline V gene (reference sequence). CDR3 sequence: CASTLGTVPLPEQYF. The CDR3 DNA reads TGTGCCAGCACCCTGGGGACGGTCCCTCTCCCCGAGCAGTACTTC.

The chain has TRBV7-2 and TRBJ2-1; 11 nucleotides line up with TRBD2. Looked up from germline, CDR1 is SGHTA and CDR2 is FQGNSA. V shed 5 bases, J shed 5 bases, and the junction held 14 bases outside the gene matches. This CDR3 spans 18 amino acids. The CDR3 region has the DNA TGTGCCAGCAGCCCTCTAACTTTGACTAGCGGGAAGGACAATGAGCAGTTCTTC. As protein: CASSPLTLTSGKDNEQFF.